A single sample is the source of the 15 T cell receptor beta chains below, sequenced in a study of blood T cell repertoires in COVID-19. TCRdb keeps only in-frame clones here, not all; method: immunoSEQ multiplex PCR. The sample lists some 220,000 clones, approximately 91% seen once, with over 0.8% in the top ten. Material for sequencing was peripheral blood. These receptors were collected from a man younger than 40 with COVID-19, enrolled during active disease.

The chain links TRBV5-1 to TRBJ1-1; TRBD1 matches at 7 bases. Per the germline V gene, CDR1 is SGHRS and CDR2 is YFSETQ. The CDR3 extends over 15 amino acids. V gave up 0 bases and J gave up 5 bases; unmatched junction bases: 7. In nucleotides, the CDR3 is TGCGCCAGCAGCTTGGCCGGGGCAGGGGGAACTGAAGCTTTCTTT. Residues: CASSLAGAGGTEAFF.

The rearrangement joins TRBV7-6 to TRBJ1-1; perhaps TRBD1 as D (5 bases). This CDR3 region has 14 residues. Germline V gene data show CDR1 as SGHVS and CDR2 as FNYEAQ. V was cut by 1 base and J by 10 bases, with 16 bases left in between. CDR3: CASSLGGGTGPAFF. As DNA, the CDR3 is TGTGCCAGCAGCTTAGGGGGGGGTACGGGCCCAGCTTTCTTT.

V is TRBV12-5 and J is TRBJ2-2; 7 nucleotides align to TRBD1. The CDR3 is 17 residues long. After removal of 7 bases from V and 0 bases from J, the junction contained 11 bases not matched to a gene. Germline loops: CDR1 LGHNT, CDR2 FRNRAP. CDR3 sequence reads: CASAANRDSANTGELFF. In nucleotides, the CDR3 is TGTGCTAGTGCCGCGAATCGGGACAGCGCGAACACCGGGGAGCTGTTTTTT.

Regarding this clone: The identical CDR3 is also encoded by other nucleotide sequences in the sample. Here the CDR3 DNA reads TGTGCCAGCAGCGTAGACAGGGGCAAGAATGAGCAGTTCTTC. Translating it yields CASSVDRGKNEQFF. The rearrangement links TRBV9 to TRBJ2-1; 7 bases line up with TRBD1. The V segment lost 0 bases and the J segment 7 bases; nucleotides outside the gene matches: 4. Germline CDR1 reads SGDLS; CDR2 reads YYNGEE. CDR3 length: 14 amino acids.

The genes are TRBV25-1 and TRBJ2-1, with TRBD1 matching over 9 bases. V gave up 2 bases and J gave up 2 bases; unmatched junction bases: 4. The CDR3 has 16 residues. Germline CDR1 and CDR2: MGHDK and SYGVNS. The CDR3 bases are TGTGCCAGCAGTGAAACCGGGACAGGGCCCTACAATGAGCAGTTCTTC. This gives the protein CASSETGTGPYNEQFF.

The chain carries TRBV19 and TRBJ2-1; 8 nucleotides agree with TRBD2. V dropped 0 bases and J dropped 3; count of bases not matched to a gene: 4. This CDR3 comprises 16 residues. Germline CDR1 is LNHDA and CDR2 is SQIVND (reference sequence). The CDR3 nucleotides are TGTGCCAGTAGTATAGATGGCGGGGGGTACTACAATGAGCAGTTCTTC. Amino acid sequence: CASSIDGGGYYNEQFF.

This clone was picked up a small number of times. The CDR3 bases are TGTGCCAGCAGTGAACAAACAGGGAGCTCCTACGAGCAGTACTTC. Its protein is CASSEQTGSSYEQYF. The chain has TRBV6-1 and TRBJ2-7; the D gene is possibly TRBD1 (6 bases). V was shortened by 2 bases and J by 0 bases, with 11 bases between the two germline ends. This CDR3 has 15 residues. Germline-derived CDR1 and CDR2 are MNHNS and SASEGT.

This chain uses TRBV5-1 with TRBJ1-1; 7 bases align to TRBD1. The CDR3 consists of 15 residues. J gave up 5 bases and V 2 bases, and 9 bases lay outside the gene matches. In germline, CDR1 is SGHRS, CDR2 YFSETQ. The CDR3 is CASSFDRDSDTEAFF. The CDR3 DNA reads TGCGCCAGCAGCTTCGACAGGGATAGTGATACTGAAGCTTTCTTT.

The chain couples TRBV28 to TRBJ2-4; possibly TRBD1 for D (5 bases). This CDR3 contains 14 residues. V was pared by 3 bases and J by 1 base, with 7 bases between. The germline gives CDR1 MDHEN, CDR2 SYDVKM. In DNA form, the CDR3 reads TGTGCCAGCAGTTTGGGGCAGGCCAAAAACATTCAGTACTTC. It specifies CASSLGQAKNIQYF.

CDR3 DNA sequence: TGTGCCAGCAGCTTGGGGACAACAGTTACCGAGCAGTACTTC. Protein: CASSLGTTVTEQYF. The chain combines TRBV11-2 with TRBJ2-7, with a possible D match to TRBD1 (6 bases). The CDR3 contains 14 residues. Germline lookup yields CDR1 SGHAT and CDR2 FQNNGV. V was clipped by 3 bases and J by 6 bases, with 15 bases between them.

CDR3 amino acids: CASSELRDSGNTIYF. CDR3 nucleotides: TGCGCCAGCAGTGAGTTACGGGACAGTGGAAACACCATATATTTT. The chain links TRBV10-2 to TRBJ1-3; 7 bases fit TRBD1. The V gene's germline CDR1 is WSHSY and CDR2 SAAADI. The CDR3 has 15 residues. V shed 1 base, J shed 3 bases, and the junction held 3 bases outside the gene matches.

This chain connects TRBV6-5 to TRBJ1-5; D perhaps matches TRBD1 (5 bases). Trimming shortened V by 6 bases and J by 3 bases, and 12 bases separated the two germline ends. There are 14 residues in the CDR3. The germline V gene has CDR1 MNHEY and CDR2 SVGAGI. Written as DNA, the CDR3 is TGTGCCAGCAGCCACAGGAGAAACAATCAGCCCCAGCATTTT. It specifies CASSHRRNNQPQHF.

V is TRBV15 and J is TRBJ2-1; TRBD1 agrees at 10 bases. J lost 7 bases, V lost 1 base, and 4 bases had no gene match. Germline CDR1 LNHNV, CDR2 YYDKDF (reference sequence). CDR3 length equals 15 residues. The CDR3 nucleotides are TGTGCCACCAGCAGAGGGGGACAGGGGTCAAATGAGCAGTTCTTC. Translation gives CATSRGGQGSNEQFF.

V gene TRBV7-7 combines with J gene TRBJ2-1; a possible D gene is TRBD2 (5 bases). Germline CDR1 is SSHAT and CDR2 is FNYEAQ (reference sequence). The CDR3 is 16 amino acids. The germline V and J ends were trimmed by 5 bases and 2 bases, with 16 bases remaining between them. CDR3 DNA sequence: TGTGCCAGCAGCACTAGGCAGTTGTCACCCTACAATGAGCAGTTCTTC. Protein sequence: CASSTRQLSPYNEQFF.

The V and J genes are TRBV11-2 and TRBJ2-5, with a tentative D call TRBD1 (6 bases). The CDR3 is made up of 13 amino acids. The germline CDR1 and CDR2 sequences are SGHAT and FQNNGV. The V and J ends lost 4 bases and 5 bases respectively, with 11 bases between them. Written as DNA, the CDR3 is TGTGCCAGCAGCTCCACAGGGCTGGAGACCCAGTACTTC. As protein: CASSSTGLETQYF.